This is a list of T cell receptor beta chains from one sample in a study of OX40 agonist ivuxolimab in advanced cancers. The protocol was immunoSEQ multiplex PCR, while the TCRdb copy is restricted to in-frame clones and leaves out a portion. The sample holds roughly 68,000 clones, approximately 83% seen once. The sequenced sample was CD4+ or CD8+ T cells sorted from blood, obtained in a trial of the OX40 agonist ivuxolimab. These TCRs come from an adult with an advanced solid tumor such as melanoma, head and neck, liver or kidney cancer. The CDR3 runs from the conserved cysteine through the conserved F or W. D genes are given only for firm matches. Rows may omit the clone size; those that give it use once, few, many or a size class.

d_gene	abundance	v_gene	j_gene	CDR3aa	CDR3nt
.	.	TRBV20-1	TRBJ2-3	CSMVVTDTQYF	TGCAGCATGGTGGTTACAGATACGCAGTATTTT
.	.	TRBV29-1	TRBJ2-3	CSVVKRAREDTQYF	TGCAGCGTTGTTAAGCGGGCCAGGGAAGATACGCAGTATTTT
TRBD1	.	TRBV5-1	TRBJ2-1	CASSLGTGIDEQFF	TGCGCCAGCAGCTTAGGGACAGGGATCGATGAGCAGTTCTTC
TRBD2	.	TRBV28	TRBJ2-7	CASSLGGGGTYEQYF	TGTGCCAGCAGTTTGGGCGGGGGAGGAACCTACGAGCAGTACTTC
.	once	TRBV4-2	TRBJ1-3	CASSIDRLSGNTIYF	TGTGCCAGCAGCATCGACAGGCTCTCTGGAAACACCATATATTTT
TRBD1	.	TRBV18	TRBJ2-5	CASSPGQGPETQYF	TGTGCCAGCTCCCCAGGACAGGGTCCGGAGACCCAGTACTTC
.	once	TRBV9	TRBJ2-7	CASSVGADYEQYF	TGTGCCAGCAGCGTCGGTGCAGACTACGAGCAGTACTTC
TRBD1	.	TRBV5-5	TRBJ1-2	CASSPTPTGAYGYTF	TGTGCCAGCAGTCCTACCCCCACAGGGGCCTATGGCTACACCTTC
TRBD1	.	TRBV7-8	TRBJ1-2	CASSLNRGNYGYTF	TGTGCCAGCAGCTTGAACAGGGGGAACTATGGCTACACCTTC
TRBD1	.	TRBV10-3	TRBJ1-1	CAISGTGREDTEAFF	TGTGCCATCAGTGGGACAGGGCGTGAAGACACTGAAGCTTTCTTT
.	.	TRBV7-8	TRBJ2-7	CASSQDNYEQYF	TGTGCCAGCAGCCAAGACAACTACGAGCAGTACTTC
.	.	TRBV29-1	TRBJ2-7	CSVRKGSTYEQYF	TGCAGCGTTCGTAAGGGGAGCACCTACGAGCAGTACTTC
.	once	TRBV5-1	TRBJ1-3	CASSPAGQRNTIYF	TGCGCCAGCAGCCCCGCAGGGCAGAGAAACACCATATATTTT
.	.	TRBV11-2	TRBJ2-7	CASSLVHSPSSYEQYF	TGTGCCAGCAGCTTAGTACACTCCCCGAGCTCCTACGAGCAGTACTTC
.	.	TRBV6-5	TRBJ1-1	CASSYSNKGRSEAFF	TGTGCCAGCAGTTACTCGAATAAAGGGAGGTCTGAAGCTTTCTTT
TRBD2	.	TRBV11-2	TRBJ2-2	CASSLGGEGSGELFF	TGTGCCAGCAGCTTGGGCGGGGAGGGGTCCGGGGAGCTGTTTTTT
.	.	TRBV29-1	TRBJ2-7	CSVYKLRDKDYEQYF	TGCAGCGTTTATAAACTCCGGGACAAGGACTACGAGCAGTACTTC
.	.	TRBV7-9	TRBJ1-3	CASSLAGAGNTIYF	TGTGCCAGCAGCTTAGCAGGGGCTGGAAACACCATATATTTT
TRBD1	.	TRBV4-1	TRBJ1-2	CASSLNGPGQGAGGYTF	TGCGCCAGCAGCCTAAACGGGCCGGGACAGGGAGCGGGTGGCTACACCTTC
TRBD2	few	TRBV27	TRBJ2-3	CASIRSGARTDTQYF	TGTGCCAGCATCCGTAGCGGGGCCCGCACAGATACGCAGTATTTT
.	.	TRBV7-2	TRBJ1-1	CASSLGWQATNTEAFF	TGTGCCAGCAGCTTAGGCTGGCAGGCTACAAACACTGAAGCTTTCTTT
.	.	TRBV5-6	TRBJ2-2	CASSLTGGTGELFF	TGTGCCAGCAGCCTGACAGGCGGAACCGGGGAGCTGTTTTTT
.	.	TRBV5-1	TRBJ1-3	CASSSGNTIYF	TGCGCCAGCAGCTCAGGAAACACCATATATTTT
.	.	TRBV11-3	TRBJ1-6	CASSLLSPLHF	TGTGCCAGCAGCTTACTTTCACCCCTCCACTTT
.	.	TRBV6-5	TRBJ1-6	CASSEVSPLHF	TGTGCCAGCAGTGAAGTATCACCCCTCCACTTT
.	.	TRBV5-1	TRBJ1-1	CASSLNTEAFF	TGCGCCAGCAGCCTGAACACTGAAGCTTTCTTT
.	.	TRBV11-3	TRBJ2-5	CASSQGGSEQTQYF	TGTGCCAGCAGCCAAGGGGGAAGTGAGCAGACCCAGTACTTC
TRBD1	.	TRBV5-1	TRBJ1-2	CASSLQAGGDNYGYTF	TGCGCCAGCAGCTTGCAGGCAGGGGGCGATAACTATGGCTACACCTTC
TRBD1	.	TRBV5-4	TRBJ2-7	CASSLMTGGSSYEQYF	TGTGCCAGCAGCTTGATGACAGGGGGTAGCTCCTACGAGCAGTACTTC
TRBD1	few	TRBV4-1	TRBJ2-2	CATQDRGETGELFF	TGCGCCACCCAGGACAGGGGTGAAACCGGGGAGCTGTTTTTT
.	.	TRBV5-1	TRBJ2-7	CASSISVGVPYEQYF	TGCGCCAGCAGCATTTCCGTGGGGGTACCCTACGAGCAGTACTTC
.	.	TRBV28	TRBJ1-2	CASSLGVQGYTF	TGTGCCAGCAGTTTAGGCGTACAGGGCTACACCTTC